This T cell receptor (beta chain) is drawn from a study of shared T cell receptors in the human thymus. TCRdb's copy holds only in-frame clones and misses some; the assay was immunoSEQ multiplex PCR. In the table there are about 710,000 clones, roughly 86% of which are singletons. V gave up 4 bases and J gave up 10 bases; unmatched junction bases: 14. The germline gives CDR1 SGHDT, CDR2 YYEEEE. CDR3 length: 17 amino acids. These same records also appear under a second study, on human thymus T cells. That study reports: Serving as donors were healthy Finnish infants, each of whom was having open corrective surgery for congenital heart defects. Thymic material originated from resections removed in the course of corrective heart surgery.

This TCR came from a boy under two years old with a congenital heart defect. The specimen sequenced was thymocytes. The J gene is TRBJ2-4, the V gene TRBV5-6, with 13 positions matching TRBD2. The CDR3 reads CASSHWTSGSWIGIQYF. CDR3 nucleotide sequence: TGTGCCAGCAGCCATTGGACTAGCGGGAGTTGGATTGGTATTCAGTACTTC. The full variable domain, completed using reference TRBV5-6 and TRBJ2-4, is DAGVTQSPTHLIKTRGQQVTLRCSPKSGHDTVSWYQQALGQGPQFIFQYYEEEERQRGNFPDRFSGHQFPNYSSELNVNALLLGDSALYLCASSHWTSGSWIGIQYFGAGTRLSVL.